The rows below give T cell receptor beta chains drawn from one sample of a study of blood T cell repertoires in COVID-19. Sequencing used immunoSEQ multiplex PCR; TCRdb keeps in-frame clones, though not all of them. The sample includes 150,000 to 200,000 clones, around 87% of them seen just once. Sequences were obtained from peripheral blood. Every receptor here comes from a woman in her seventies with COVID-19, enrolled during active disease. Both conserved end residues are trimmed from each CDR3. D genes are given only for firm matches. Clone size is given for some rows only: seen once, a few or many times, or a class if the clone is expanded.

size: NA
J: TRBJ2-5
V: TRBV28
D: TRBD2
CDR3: ASSLRGLAGGTQY

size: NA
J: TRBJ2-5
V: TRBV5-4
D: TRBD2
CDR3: ATRTSGLQETQY

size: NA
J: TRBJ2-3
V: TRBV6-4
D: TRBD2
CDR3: ASSELARSTDTQY

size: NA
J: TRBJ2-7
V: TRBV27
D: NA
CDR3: ASRGWGDYEQY

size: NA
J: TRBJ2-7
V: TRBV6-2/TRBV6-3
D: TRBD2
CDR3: ASSPGTSYPKQY

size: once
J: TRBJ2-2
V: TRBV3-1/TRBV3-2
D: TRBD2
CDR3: ASSQGPGLVIAGELF

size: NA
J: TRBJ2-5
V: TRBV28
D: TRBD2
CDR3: ASGELAYQETQY

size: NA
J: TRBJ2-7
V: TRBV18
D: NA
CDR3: ASSPGAGNHEQY

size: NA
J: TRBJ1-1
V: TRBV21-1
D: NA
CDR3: ASSKGEAKNTEAF

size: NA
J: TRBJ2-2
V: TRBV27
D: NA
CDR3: ASSLPGLTGELF

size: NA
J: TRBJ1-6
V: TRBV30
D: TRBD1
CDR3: AAFRDRNSPLH

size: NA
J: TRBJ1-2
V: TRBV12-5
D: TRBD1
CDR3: ASGTTGGIGYT

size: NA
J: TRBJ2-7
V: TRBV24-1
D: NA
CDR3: ATSDSGGTAGQY

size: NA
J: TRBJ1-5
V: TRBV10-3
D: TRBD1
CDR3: AIRDGTGGGNQPQH

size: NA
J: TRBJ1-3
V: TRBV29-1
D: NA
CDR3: SVWDYSGNTIY

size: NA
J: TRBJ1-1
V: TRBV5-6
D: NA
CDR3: ASSRGAEAF

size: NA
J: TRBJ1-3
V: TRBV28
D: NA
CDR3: ASYPQVAGNTIY

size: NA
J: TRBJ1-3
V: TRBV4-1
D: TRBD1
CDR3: ASSQYLDRGVGNTIY

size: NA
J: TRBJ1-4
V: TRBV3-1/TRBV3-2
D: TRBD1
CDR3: ASSLVQGAATNEKLF

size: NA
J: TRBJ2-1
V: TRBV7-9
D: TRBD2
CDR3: ASSLAAGSFDEQF

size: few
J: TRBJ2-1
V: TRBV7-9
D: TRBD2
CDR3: ASSYSRPGLAGGRDEQF

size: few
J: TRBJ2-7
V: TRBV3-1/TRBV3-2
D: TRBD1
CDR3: ASSRLGTGGGEQY

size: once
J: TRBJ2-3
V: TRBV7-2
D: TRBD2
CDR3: ASSLSSGRLDTQY

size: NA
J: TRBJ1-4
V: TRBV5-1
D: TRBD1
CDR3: ASGQGTNEKLF

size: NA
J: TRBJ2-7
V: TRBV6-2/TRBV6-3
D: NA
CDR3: ASSHGGEQY

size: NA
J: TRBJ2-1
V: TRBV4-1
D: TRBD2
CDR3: ASSQSSGRANYNEQF

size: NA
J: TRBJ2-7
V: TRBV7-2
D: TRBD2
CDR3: ASSLGLAGLSEQY

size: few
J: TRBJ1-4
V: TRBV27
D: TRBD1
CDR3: ASSSGQGLTNEKLF

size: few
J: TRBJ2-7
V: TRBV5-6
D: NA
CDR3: ASSAGQYEQY

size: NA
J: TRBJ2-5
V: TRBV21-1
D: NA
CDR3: ASSKVLKLDWAETQY

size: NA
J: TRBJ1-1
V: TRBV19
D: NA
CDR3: ASSLGGRQDDEAF

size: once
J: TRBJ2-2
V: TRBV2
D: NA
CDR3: ASSQSDSGELF

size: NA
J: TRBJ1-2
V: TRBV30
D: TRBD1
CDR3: AWSVTGRYGYT

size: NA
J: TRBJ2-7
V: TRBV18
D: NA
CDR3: ASSPPVGVASEQY

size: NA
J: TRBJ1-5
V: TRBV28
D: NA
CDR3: ASSLSARVNQPQH

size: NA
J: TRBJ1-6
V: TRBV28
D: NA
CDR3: ASSLGNSPLH

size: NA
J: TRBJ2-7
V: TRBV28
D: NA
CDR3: ASTPPGREQY

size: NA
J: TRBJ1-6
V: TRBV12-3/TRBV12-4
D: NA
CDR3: ASRWYNSPLH

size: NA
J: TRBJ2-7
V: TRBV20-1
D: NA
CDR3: SASAGNSYEQY

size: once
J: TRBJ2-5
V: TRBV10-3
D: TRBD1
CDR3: AISEQGANLETQY

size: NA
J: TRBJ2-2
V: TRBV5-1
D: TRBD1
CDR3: ASSRDRESTGELF

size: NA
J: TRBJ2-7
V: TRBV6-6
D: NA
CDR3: ASSYATGSHEQY

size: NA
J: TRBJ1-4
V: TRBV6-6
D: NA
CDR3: ASSTRFGGLNEKLF

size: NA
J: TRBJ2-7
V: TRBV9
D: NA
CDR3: ASSPQGTANYEQY

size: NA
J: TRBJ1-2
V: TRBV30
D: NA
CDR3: AWTQNREGYT